Shown below are 16 T cell receptor beta chains from a single sample sequenced in a study of blood T cell repertoires in COVID-19. Here immunoSEQ multiplex PCR was the method, and the copy in TCRdb shows in-frame clones only, minus some. Among hundreds of thousands of clones listed, about 80% were seen once. Sequencing was done on a sample of peripheral blood. The receptor set was obtained from a woman of 80 years or more with acute or convalescent COVID-19.

The chain employs TRBV3-1 (or the pseudogene TRBV3-2) and TRBJ1-3; D not certain. Looked up from germline, CDR1 is LGHDT and CDR2 is YNNKEL (reference sequence). The germline V and J ends were trimmed by 1 base and 0 bases, with 10 bases remaining between them. The CDR3 consists of 16 residues. The CDR3, as DNA: TGTGCCAGCAGCCAAGCCTCCCGGGGCTCTGGAAACACCATATATTTT. It codes for CASSQASRGSGNTIYF.

This clone showed up just once. This sequence joins TRBV7-9 and TRBJ1-6; 8 bases are shared with TRBD1. Germline V CDR1 and CDR2: SEHNR, FQNEAQ (reference sequence). CDR3 size: 14 residues. Losses at the gene ends were 3 bases for V and 6 bases for J; bases not matched to a gene: 1. For the CDR3, the DNA is TGTGCCAGCAGCTTCCAGGGGGCTAATTCACCCCTCCACTTT. Translation gives CASSFQGANSPLHF.

This clone was counted once. The chain links TRBV5-1 to TRBJ2-1; 11 positions match TRBD2. The length of the CDR3 is 12 residues. With 4 bases clipped from V and 9 bases from J, the junction kept 0 bases outside the gene matches. Looked up from germline, CDR1 is SGHRS and CDR2 is YFSETQ. The CDR3 sequence: CASSTSGSEQFF. In DNA form, the CDR3 reads TGCGCCAGCAGCACTAGCGGGAGTGAGCAGTTCTTC.

The V and J genes are TRBV5-1 and TRBJ2-2; 8 nucleotides agree with TRBD1. V shed 5 bases, J shed 2 bases, and the junction held 11 bases outside the gene matches. Germline V CDR1 and CDR2: SGHRS, YFSETQ. The CDR3 runs 17 residues. CDR3 amino acids: CASSLHGGTGNTGELFF. CDR3 DNA: TGCGCCAGCAGTTTACACGGCGGGACAGGAAACACCGGGGAGCTGTTTTTT.

The CDR3 DNA sequence: TGTGCCAGCAGTGGACAGGGGTTAATAAACGAGCAGTACTTC. This sequence encodes CASSGQGLINEQYF. The V and J genes are TRBV25-1 and TRBJ2-7; TRBD1 matches 8 bases. The V and J ends lost 4 bases and 5 bases, in that order; junction bases with no gene match: 7. CDR3 length equals 14 residues. Germline V gene lookup returns CDR1 MGHDK and CDR2 SYGVNS.

The chain carries TRBV3-1 (or the pseudogene TRBV3-2) and TRBJ2-7; maybe TRBD1 (6 bases). The V end lost 4 bases, the J end lost 6 bases, and 10 bases lay between the germline ends. The germline gives CDR1 LGHDT, CDR2 YNNKEL (reference sequence). This CDR3 is built from 12 residues. The CDR3 loop is CASSLIRGEQYF. The CDR3, as DNA: TGTGCCAGCAGCCTAATCAGGGGCGAGCAGTACTTC.

This chain joins TRBV27 and TRBJ2-7; D might be TRBD1 (6 bases). Trimming shortened V by 2 bases and J by 4 bases, and 12 bases separated the two germline ends. There are 14 residues in the CDR3. Germline V lookup: CDR1 MNHEY, CDR2 SMNVEV (reference sequence). CDR3 DNA sequence: TGTGCCAGCAGTTTACGGACAGAGGGATACGAGCAGTACTTC. Translation gives CASSLRTEGYEQYF.

In this sample, this clone turned up once. The V gene is TRBV4-3, the J gene TRBJ1-2; 9 bases are a match to TRBD1. The CDR3 runs 15 residues. The trim removed 3 bases at V and 2 bases at J, leaving 4 bases unmatched. Germline assignment: CDR1 LGHNA and CDR2 YSLEER. CDR3 bases: TGCGCCAGCAGCCAGGAGACAGGGGGAAACTATGGCTACACCTTC. As protein: CASSQETGGNYGYTF.

This clone was counted only a few times. This chain joins TRBV7-9 and TRBJ2-1; 10 nucleotides align to TRBD2. The length of the CDR3 is 16 residues. The ends lost 1 base at V and 7 bases at J; junction bases unmatched: 7. Germline V CDR1 and CDR2: SEHNR, FQNEAQ (reference sequence). CDR3: CASSLESSGRGNEQFF. In DNA form, the CDR3 reads TGTGCCAGCAGCTTAGAGTCTAGCGGGAGAGGAAATGAGCAGTTCTTC.

The rearrangement uses TRBV7-9 and TRBJ1-1; tentative D call: TRBD1 (5 bases). Germline values: CDR1 SEHNR, CDR2 FQNEAQ (reference sequence). Trimming stripped 2 bases from V and 11 bases from J, with 12 bases between. The CDR3 covers 12 residues. As DNA, the CDR3 is TGTGCCAGCAGCTTACACCCAGGGATGGCTTTCTTT. It translates to CASSLHPGMAFF.

The chain couples TRBV19 to TRBJ2-1; 7 bases map to TRBD2. The V and J ends lost 3 bases and 5 bases, in that order; junction bases with no gene match: 10. Germline values: CDR1 LNHDA, CDR2 SQIVND (reference sequence). This CDR3 comprises 16 residues. The CDR3 region has the DNA TGTGCCAGTAGTATGAGGCTGATAGCGGGCCACAATGAGCAGTTCTTC. Its protein product is CASSMRLIAGHNEQFF. Drawing the rest from reference TRBV19 and TRBJ2-1, the complete variable domain is DGGITQSPKYLFRKEGQNVTLSCEQNLNHDAMYWYRQDPGQGLRLIYYSQIVNDFQKGDIAEGYSVSREKKESFPLTVTSAQKNPTAFYLCASSMRLIAGHNEQFFGPGTRLTVL.

The genes are TRBV3-1 (or the pseudogene TRBV3-2) and TRBJ1-5; 7 nucleotides match TRBD1. Germline assignment: CDR1 LGHDT and CDR2 YNNKEL (reference sequence). This CDR3 has 16 amino acids. Germline trimming cut 1 base from V and 3 bases from J; bases unmatched to any gene: 6. The CDR3 DNA sequence: TGTGCCAGCAGCCAAGCAGCACAGGGGAACAATCAGCCCCAGCATTTT. Translated: CASSQAAQGNNQPQHF.

The chain links TRBV28 to TRBJ1-2; D is possibly TRBD1 (5 bases). This CDR3 has 12 residues. Between the trimmed V and J ends, which lost 8 bases and 5 bases, there was a span of 12 bases. Germline loops: CDR1 MDHEN, CDR2 SYDVKM. The CDR3 loop reads CASSRVGYGYTF. The CDR3 DNA follows: TGTGCCAGCTCCAGGGTGGGGTATGGCTACACCTTC.

The chain couples TRBV18 to TRBJ1-4, with TRBD1 matching over 10 bases. V trimming: 5 bases; J trimming: 7 bases; junction bases outside the gene matches: 7. The CDR3 covers 15 residues. CDR1 and CDR2 from the germline V gene are KGHSH and LQKENI. The CDR3 loop is CASSRQGALGEKLFF. The CDR3, as DNA: TGTGCCAGCTCAAGACAGGGGGCTCTCGGTGAAAAACTGTTTTTT.

The chain has TRBV7-2 and TRBJ1-1, with unresolved D. The V gene lost 2 bases and the J gene lost 0 bases, with 4 bases spanning the gap. This CDR3 spans 13 amino acids. Germline V gene data show CDR1 as SGHTA and CDR2 as FQGNSA. CDR3 sequence (DNA): TGTGCCAGCAGCTTAAGCGTGAACACTGAAGCTTTCTTT. Its translation: CASSLSVNTEAFF.

The V call is TRBV28, the J call TRBJ1-1; D is possibly TRBD1 (5 bases). Germline CDR1 is MDHEN and CDR2 is SYDVKM. This CDR3 has 15 residues. Trimming shortened V by 5 bases and J by 3 bases, and 16 bases separated the two germline ends. The CDR3, as DNA: TGTGCCAGCAGTCCCCACCAGACAGTCCACACTGAAGCTTTCTTT. Protein: CASSPHQTVHTEAFF. Using reference TRBV28 and TRBJ1-1 for the parts outside the CDR3, the full variable domain is DVKVTQSSRYLVKRTGEKVFLECVQDMDHENMFWYRQDPGLGLRLIYFSYDVKMKEKGDIPEGYSVSREKKERFSLILESASTNQTSMYLCASSPHQTVHTEAFFGQGTRLTVV.